This paragraph reports one T cell receptor beta chain. As yet, its antigen is unknown. Additional DNA sequences in this sample encode the identical CDR3. These data originate in a study of shared clonotypes between healthy human individuals. Findings and caveats of the study: Read depth was anticipated to influence clonotype sharing among donors. When naive CD4 clonotypes were compared across a handful of donors, 4% to 6.5% were shared. Non-shared clonotypes displayed generation probabilities falling below those of clonotypes present in all four donors.

Several immunoSEQ plates received, in even portions, the genomic DNA of each subset. TCRdb's copy holds only in-frame clones and misses some; the assay was immunoSEQ multiplex PCR. The sample includes millions of clones, approximately 95% of them seen just once. Naive CD8 cells, CD45RO-negative and positively selected for CCR7, excluded terminally differentiated effector memory CD45RA+ cells. The sample was naive CD8+ T cells sorted from blood. The clonotype comes from a young man in good health.

The CDR3 DNA is TGCGCCAGCAGCTATACAGCCTCCTACGAGCAGTACTTC. As protein: CASSYTASYEQYF. The chain joins TRBV5-1 to TRBJ2-7; D not resolved. The CDR3 is 13 residues long. The V gene lost 3 bases and the J gene lost 0 bases, with 7 bases spanning the gap. CDR1 is SGHRS and CDR2 is YFSETQ in the germline V gene.